The 18 T cell receptor beta chains listed next were all sequenced from one sample in a study of breast tumors, draining lymph nodes, adjacent tissues. Each CDR3 protein is one row after TCRdb ran MiXCR on the multiplex PCR reads. Of 15,000 to 20,000 distinct CDR3 sequences listed, about two thirds are singletons. The specimen was tumor-adjacent breast tissue. Source of these receptors: a female donor with breast cancer. Some clones in this sample may be carry-over from other donors' samples.

The chain couples TRBV6-6 to TRBJ1-3; perhaps TRBD1 as D (5 bases). Looked up from germline, CDR1 is MNHNY and CDR2 is SVGAGI (reference sequence). This CDR3 comprises 13 residues. The V gene lost 7 bases and the J gene lost 3 bases, with 10 bases spanning the gap. The CDR3 sequence: CASNTGDGNTIYF. As DNA, the CDR3 is TGTGCCAGCAATACAGGAGATGGAAACACCATATATTTT.

By share of the sample, this clonotype is medium-sized. J is TRBJ1-6 and V is TRBV4-1; the match to TRBD1 covers 7 bases. Trimming took 2 bases from V and 7 from J; bases not matched to a gene: 5. CDR1 is MGHRA, CDR2 YSYEKL, per germline. This CDR3 is built from 15 residues. The CDR3, as DNA: TGCGCCAGCAGCCAATCCGGGACAGAGAATTCACCCCTCCACTTT. Translating it yields CASSQSGTENSPLHF.

V and J are TRBV2 and TRBJ2-7; D not resolved. CDR1 and CDR2 (germline): SNHLY, FYNNEI. With 6 bases removed from V and 3 bases from J, the gap between germline ends came to 6 bases. This CDR3 spans 11 amino acids. The CDR3 sequence is CASRKGYEQYF. The CDR3, as DNA: TGTGCCAGCAGGAAGGGCTACGAGCAGTACTTC.

This clonotype has just a few counts. This sequence joins TRBV28 and TRBJ2-4; the D call may be TRBD1 or TRBD2 (6 bases each). V lost 4 bases and J lost 5, with 12 bases in between. In germline, CDR1 is MDHEN, CDR2 SYDVKM. CDR3 length: 14 amino acids. The CDR3 region has the DNA TGTGCCAGCAGTTCCCCGGGGGCCCAAAACATTCAGTACTTC. Amino acids: CASSSPGAQNIQYF.

There are a few counts of this clonotype. The V call is TRBV11-2, the J call TRBJ2-3; D unclear. Between the trimmed V and J ends, which lost 8 bases and 3 bases, there was a span of 12 bases. The CDR3 length is 13 residues. Per the germline V gene, CDR1 is SGHAT and CDR2 is FQNNGV. Written as DNA, the CDR3 is TGTGCCAGCGTGCGAGGCTTAACAGATACGCAGTATTTT. Translating gives CASVRGLTDTQYF.

There are many counts of this clonotype. The chain joins TRBV18 to TRBJ1-4; no clear D gene. The CDR3 sequence is 14 residues long. CDR1 is KGHSH and CDR2 is LQKENI in the germline V gene. V was trimmed by 3 bases and J by 4 bases, leaving 9 bases between them. The CDR3 region is CASSPRQDNEKLFF. In DNA form, the CDR3 reads TGTGCCAGCTCACCGAGGCAGGATAATGAAAAACTGTTTTTT.

The J gene is TRBJ1-2, the V gene TRBV7-8; D ambiguous. Germline assignment: CDR1 SGHVS and CDR2 FQNEAQ. Trimming took off 1 base at V and 7 bases at J, with 16 bases between the two ends. The CDR3 extends over 15 amino acids. CDR3 coding DNA: TGTGCCAGCAGCTTAGGGGCTAGCGGGAGTAGTGGCTACACCTTC. Translating gives CASSLGASGSSGYTF.

This clonotype was detected ten times or more. The CDR3 DNA reads as TGTGCCACCAGTGTCGGGGGTCGGACCGGGGAGCTGTTTTTT. This translates into CATSVGGRTGELFF. The V and J genes are TRBV24-1 and TRBJ2-2, with D possibly matching TRBD2 (6 bases). Germline CDR1 is KGHDR and CDR2 is SFDVKD. The CDR3 sequence is 14 residues long. V was shortened by 5 bases and J by 5 bases, with 11 bases between the two germline ends.

This clonotype has only a few counts. This rearrangement joins TRBV20-1 to TRBJ2-7; no firm D call. Germline V gives CDR1 DFQATT, CDR2 SNEGSKA (reference sequence). Trimming stripped 3 bases from V and 7 bases from J, with 13 bases between. The CDR3 consists of 12 residues. The CDR3 bases are TGCAGTGCTAGTACCGGCTTTGGAGAGCAGTACTTC. Protein sequence: CSASTGFGEQYF.

Many counts were recorded for this clonotype. The rearrangement links TRBV12-3 or TRBV12-4 to TRBJ1-2; D uncertain. V was trimmed by 6 bases and J by 8 bases, leaving 10 bases between them. The CDR3 runs to 11 residues. The CDR3 region has the DNA TGTGCCAGCAGAGACGCGGGAGGCTACACCTTC. This sequence encodes CASRDAGGYTF.

This clonotype was observed many times. This chain joins TRBV28 and TRBJ2-2; D unresolved. There are 13 residues in the CDR3. The germline V gene encodes CDR1 MDHEN and CDR2 SYDVKM. With 7 bases removed from V and 4 bases from J, the gap between germline ends came to 10 bases. CDR3 sequence (DNA): TGTGCCAGCAACGAGGTAGCCACCGGGGAGCTGTTTTTT. This translates into CASNEVATGELFF.

The sample holds one count of this clonotype. The chain joins TRBV20-1 to TRBJ1-6; 9 bases match TRBD1. Looked up from germline, CDR1 is DFQATT and CDR2 is SNEGSKA (reference sequence). The CDR3 spans 15 residues. Trimming cost V 1 base and J 7 bases; bases outside gene matches: 5. The CDR3 DNA follows: TGCAGTGCTAGAGTGGGGACAGGGAACAATTCACCCCTCCACTTT. As protein: CSARVGTGNNSPLHF.

In its sample, this clonotype ranks as medium-sized. V usage is TRBV12-3 or TRBV12-4 and J usage is TRBJ1-2; 7 bases match TRBD1. With 5 bases clipped from V and 1 base from J, the junction kept 4 bases outside the gene matches. This CDR3 comprises 14 residues. CDR3 DNA: TGTGCCAGCAGTCCGGGACAGTTTAACTATGGCTACACCTTC. Protein product: CASSPGQFNYGYTF.

The chain has TRBV11-2 and TRBJ2-3; TRBD1 matches at 10 bases. Trimming took 5 bases from V and 7 from J; bases not matched to a gene: 12. The CDR3 length is 16 residues. CDR1 is SGHAT, CDR2 FQNNGV, per germline. In DNA, the CDR3 is TGTGCCAGCAGCCCTAGGGGGGACAGGGGAGTGTATACGCAGTATTTT. Residues: CASSPRGDRGVYTQYF.

This clonotype ranks as medium-sized. For the CDR3, the DNA is TGTGCCACGGACGCGGGGGGAAACACCATATATTTT. Its translation is CATDAGGNTIYF. The chain recombines TRBV19 with TRBJ1-3; D unresolved. The CDR3 covers 12 residues. Germline V gene lookup returns CDR1 LNHDA and CDR2 SQIVND (reference sequence). Trimming removed 10 bases at V and 4 bases at J, with 11 bases between. The full variable domain, rest sourced from reference TRBV19 and TRBJ1-3, is DGGITQSPKYLFRKEGQNVTLSCEQNLNHDAMYWYRQDPGQGLRLIYYSQIVNDFQKGDIAEGYSVSREKKESFPLTVTSAQKNPTAFYLCATDAGGNTIYFGEGSWLTVV.

The V and J genes are TRBV29-1 and TRBJ1-4; possible D gene TRBD1, 5 bases. The CDR3 loop spans 13 amino acids. The V and J ends lost 4 bases and 7 bases respectively, with 13 bases between them. Per the germline V gene, CDR1 is SQVTM and CDR2 is ANQGSEA. The CDR3: CSVGGTSLEKLFF. CDR3 coding DNA: TGCAGCGTTGGTGGGACTTCTCTTGAAAAACTGTTTTTT.

This clonotype was recorded many times. The chain uses TRBV19 and TRBJ2-1; D ambiguous. The CDR3 is 12 amino acids. From germline, CDR1 is LNHDA and CDR2 SQIVND (reference sequence). The ends were cut back, 5 bases at V and 7 bases at J, with 9 bases in the middle. DNA of the CDR3: TGTGCCAGTAGTCTGCTTGGGAATGAGCAGTTCTTC. Translated, it gives CASSLLGNEQFF.

This clonotype has at least ten counts. A clone one base away is much larger, so this may be a read error. The chain couples TRBV7-9 to TRBJ2-1, with 10 bases identical to TRBD1. CDR1 is SEHNR and CDR2 is FQNEAQ in the germline V gene (reference sequence). This CDR3 has 15 amino acids. Written as DNA, the CDR3 is TGTGCCAGCAGCACAATGGGACAGGGGAGAGATGAGCAGCTCTTC. Residues: CASSTMGQGRDEQLF.